This passage covers 3 T cell receptor beta chains from one sample sequenced in a study of cytotoxic CD8 clonotypes in ibrutinib-treated CLL. Data came from immunoSEQ multiplex PCR; TCRdb stores just in-frame clones and leaves some out. The sample has 100,000 to 150,000 clones, 70% to 90% seen once; the top ten hold around 2%. The sequencing here drew on PBMCs, taken after 24 months of ibrutinib treatment. The receptors originated from a human donor with chronic lymphocytic leukemia.

The chain has TRBV6-5 and TRBJ1-2, with D possibly TRBD1 on 5 matching bases. Germline V gene data show CDR1 as MNHEY and CDR2 as SVGAGI. V was clipped by 2 bases and J by 0 bases, with 10 bases between them. The CDR3 contains 15 residues. The CDR3 loop is CASSYRQYANYGYTF. Written as DNA, the CDR3 is TGTGCCAGCAGTTACCGACAGTATGCTAACTATGGCTACACCTTC.

The V and J genes are TRBV30 and TRBJ2-1; D possibly corresponds to TRBD1 (5 bases). The CDR3 runs 12 residues. Germline CDR1 reads GTSNPN; CDR2 reads SVGIG (reference sequence). V lost 4 bases and J 5 bases, leaving 9 bases between the germline ends. CDR3 loop: CAWNPGNNEQFF. The CDR3 bases are TGTGCCTGGAACCCAGGGAACAATGAGCAGTTCTTC. The variable domain in full, completed from reference TRBV30 and TRBJ2-1, reads SQTIHQWPATLVQPVGSPLSLECTVEGTSNPNLYWYRQAAGRGLQLLFYSVGIGQISSEVPQNLSASRPQDRQFILSSKKLLLSDSGFYLCAWNPGNNEQFFGPGTRLTVL.

This clone is a singleton in its sample. A read error may account for a junction end that differs from germline. The chain links TRBV7-7 to TRBJ2-2; 7 bases fit TRBD1. The CDR3 has 15 amino acids. From germline, CDR1 is SSHAT and CDR2 FNYEAQ (reference sequence). The DNA of the CDR3 is TGTGCTAGCAGCTTAAGACAGGGGAACACCGGGGAGCTGTTTTTT. Translated, it gives CASSLRQGNTGELFF.